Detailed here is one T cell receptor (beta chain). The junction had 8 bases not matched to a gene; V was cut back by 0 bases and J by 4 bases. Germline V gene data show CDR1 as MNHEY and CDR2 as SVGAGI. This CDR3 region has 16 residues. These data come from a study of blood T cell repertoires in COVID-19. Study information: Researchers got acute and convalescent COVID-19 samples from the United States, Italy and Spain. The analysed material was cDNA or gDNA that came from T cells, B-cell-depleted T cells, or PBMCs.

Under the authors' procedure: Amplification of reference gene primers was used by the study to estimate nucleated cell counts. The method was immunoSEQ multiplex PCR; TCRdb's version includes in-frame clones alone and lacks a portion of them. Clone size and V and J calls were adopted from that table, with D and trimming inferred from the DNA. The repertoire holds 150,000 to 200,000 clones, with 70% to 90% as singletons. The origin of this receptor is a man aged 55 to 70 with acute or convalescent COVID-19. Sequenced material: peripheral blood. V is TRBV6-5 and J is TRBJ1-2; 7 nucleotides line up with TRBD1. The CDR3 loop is CASSYSTAGGPYGYTF. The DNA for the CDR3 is TGTGCCAGCAGTTACTCGACGGCAGGGGGTCCCTATGGCTACACCTTC.